The entry below describes one T cell receptor (beta chain). TCRdb re-called the 5' RACE reads through MiXCR, storing one row per CDR3 protein. Seen here are about 360,000 distinct CDR3 sequences, approximately 22% observed once, and the top ten hold about an eighth. The CDR3 length is 15 residues. V dropped 0 bases and J dropped 4 bases, with 13 bases sitting between them. Germline CDR1 reads SGHDT; CDR2 reads YYEEEE. This entry belongs to a study of CD8 T cells in ankylosing spondylitis. Material: blood, either unsorted or a sorted T cell fraction (not recorded which). The chain uses TRBV5-6 and TRBJ1-2, with D unclear. The clonotype originates from a male donor with ankylosing spondylitis or in good health (not recorded which). Written as DNA, the CDR3 is TGTGCCAGCAGCTTGGTTCGGGGTGGTAGCTATGGCTACACCTTC. This codes for CASSLVRGGSYGYTF.